This T cell receptor (beta chain) was obtained from a study of T cell responses to AZD1222 COVID-19 vaccine. The CDR3 consists of 17 residues. With 5 bases clipped from V and 3 bases from J, the junction kept 13 bases outside the gene matches. Germline V gene data show CDR1 as MGHRA and CDR2 as YSYEKL. Some clones are missing from TCRdb's copy, which holds only in-frame ones; the method was immunoSEQ multiplex PCR. Recorded here are over 140,000 clones; the top ten clones represent 2.2%. General observations from the study: Researchers took repertoire samples only after the peak T cell response had come. Across the whole spike, CD4 TCRs peaked at regions 160-218 and 743-854. AZD1222 recipients seropositive at baseline numbered only five to seven. It should be noted that donors were predominantly white British and more often female, and clonal diversity was possibly underestimated.

A word on this clone: Antigen: not known.

The sequence came from an adult in good health. The rearrangement uses TRBV4-1 and TRBJ1-5, with 7 bases that match TRBD1. Source material: peripheral blood. This CDR3 reads CASSEGAGRRANQPQHF. The CDR3 coding sequence is TGCGCCAGCAGCGAGGGGGCAGGGCGGAGGGCCAATCAGCCCCAGCATTTT.